Below, 26 T cell receptor beta chains from the same sample are listed, as sequenced in a study of shared clonotypes between healthy human individuals (dated by TCRdb to about 2020). The receptor library was made with the immunoSEQ multiplex PCR assay. This is the immuneACCESS table as TCRdb keeps it, with only in-frame sequences that have V and J called. A part of the clones is gone; compared with another copy, unresolved V genes explain less than half, and the rest is unexplained. The sample table lists over 400,000 clones, 81% of them with a count of one. The ten largest make up approximately 11% of the sample. The specimen sequenced was PBMCs. The receptors here all came from a woman in her 40s in good health. Some clones in this sample may be carry-over from other donors' samples.

Details on this clone: This likely stems from a read error, as it lies one base from a far larger clone. Other DNA sequences of this sample code for an identical CDR3. V gene TRBV5-4 combines with J gene TRBJ2-2; a weak D match, TRBD2 (5 bases). There are 14 residues in the CDR3. CDR1 and CDR2 (germline): SGHNT, YYREEE (reference sequence). The CDR3 DNA sequence: TGTGCAAGCAGCTCCGGAGGTCAGACCGGGGAGCTGTTTTTT. The encoded protein is CASSSGGQTGELFF.

This clone was seen once. The chain joins TRBV7-6 to TRBJ2-3; D is possibly TRBD2 (6 bases). Trimming pared 6 bases from V and 2 bases from J, leaving 18 bases between. This CDR3 spans 16 amino acids. Germline assignment: CDR1 SGHVS and CDR2 FNYEAQ. The CDR3 sequence is CASRRDWRDLTDTQYF. The CDR3 DNA follows: TGTGCCAGCAGGCGGGACTGGCGGGACCTCACAGATACGCAGTATTTT.

A note on this clone: It differs at one base from a far larger clone, so likely a read error. The rearrangement uses TRBV4-3 and TRBJ2-3, with D unclear. CDR1 is LGHNA and CDR2 is YSLEER in the germline V gene. This CDR3 region has 14 residues. Trimming removed 2 bases at V and 8 bases at J, with 14 bases between. The CDR3 here is CASSQYSSRATQYF. The CDR3 DNA sequence: TGCGCCAGCAGCCAATATAGCAGCCGGGCTACGCAGTATTTT.

Turning to this clone: A far larger clone is off by one base, so a read error is likely. This chain links TRBV5-1 with TRBJ1-4, with D possibly matching TRBD1 (5 bases). The CDR3 spans 14 residues. Germline V gene lookup returns CDR1 SGHRS and CDR2 YFSETQ. Written as DNA, the CDR3 is TGCGCCAGCAGCTTACAGGATCAGAATGAAAAACTGTCTTTT. Its protein is CASSLQDQNEKLSF.

DNA of the CDR3: TGTGCCAGCAGTTCCGGGACCGGCGAAATATTGGGTGAGCAGTTCTTC. As protein: CASSSGTGEILGEQFF. This sequence joins TRBV27 and TRBJ2-1; D is perhaps TRBD1 or TRBD2 (5 bases each). Germline CDR1 MNHEY, CDR2 SMNVEV (reference sequence). V was pared by 4 bases and J by 9 bases, with 22 bases between. The CDR3 consists of 16 residues.

The rearrangement links TRBV18 to TRBJ1-5, with D possibly matching TRBD1 (6 bases). The germline CDR1 and CDR2 sequences are KGHSH and LQKENI. V lost 5 bases to trimming and J lost 5 bases, with 16 bases between them. The CDR3 spans 15 residues. The CDR3 coding sequence is TGTGCCAGCTCAGAAGGGGGGCCTGTTGATCAGCCCCAGCATTTT. Translation gives CASSEGGPVDQPQHF. The variable domain in full, completed from reference TRBV18 and TRBJ1-5, reads NAGVMQNPRHLVRRRGQEARLRCSPMKGHSHVYWYRQLPEEGLKFMVYLQKENIIDESGMPKERFSAEFPKEGPSILRIQQVVRGDSAAYFCASSEGGPVDQPQHFGDGTRLSIL.

This clone was counted ten times or more. The sample carries other DNA sequences with the same CDR3. The chain is built from TRBV7-2 and TRBJ1-2; perhaps TRBD1 as D (5 bases). The CDR3 is made up of 15 amino acids. The germline CDR1 and CDR2 sequences are SGHTA and FQGNSA. V was shortened by 5 bases and J by 4 bases, with 17 bases between the two germline ends. Written as DNA, the CDR3 is TGTGCCAGCAGCCCCCGCCCAGGGTCTAGCTATGGCTACACCTTC. This gives the protein CASSPRPGSSYGYTF.

As to this clone: This likely came from a read error, as a far larger clone is one base away. This chain connects TRBV4-2 to TRBJ2-7; no clear D gene. Germline V gene sequence: CDR1 LGHNA, CDR2 YNFKEQ. The CDR3 runs 15 residues. The CDR3 is CAISRSESSSYEQYF. The CDR3 region has the DNA TGTGCCATCAGCCGAAGCGAGTCCTCCTCCTACGAGCAGTACTTC.

V usage is TRBV11-3 and J usage is TRBJ2-3, with 9 positions matching TRBD2. CDR1 and CDR2 (germline): SGHNT, YENEEA. V shed 5 bases and J 3 bases; nucleotides not matched to a gene: 3. CDR3 length: 14 residues. The CDR3, as DNA: TGTGCCAGCAGCAAGACTAGCGGAACAGATACGCAGTATTTT. This codes for CASSKTSGTDTQYF.

The V gene is TRBV19, the J gene TRBJ2-7, with a tentative D call TRBD1 (6 bases). With the DNA end fitting TRBJ2-5 better, the J assignment may be wrong. CDR1 LNHDA and CDR2 SQIVND come from the germline V gene (reference sequence). The CDR3 sequence is 13 residues long. CDR3 in amino acids: CASRIGQTETQYF. CDR3 DNA sequence: TGTGCCAGTCGAATAGGACAGACCGAGACCCAGTACTTC.

The chain uses TRBV30 and TRBJ1-1; D might be TRBD1 (6 bases). This CDR3 comprises 13 residues. The V end was cut by 4 bases, the J end by 1 base, with 10 bases between. Germline V gives CDR1 GTSNPN, CDR2 SVGIG (reference sequence). CDR3 amino acids: CAWTGDRNTEAFF. The CDR3 DNA follows: TGTGCCTGGACAGGGGATAGGAACACTGAAGCTTTCTTT.

CDR3 in amino acids: CASSRQGASTLDGYTF. The CDR3 nucleotides are TGTGCCAGCAGTCGACAGGGGGCAAGTACACTAGATGGCTACACCTTC. The chain links TRBV9 to TRBJ1-2; TRBD1 matches at 10 bases. This CDR3 is 16 amino acids long. V was clipped by 5 bases and J by 6 bases; unmatched bases: 13. Germline-derived CDR1 and CDR2 are SGDLS and YYNGEE.

Remarks on this clone: This probably arose from a read error, given a far larger clone one base away. Different DNA sequences within this sample yield the same CDR3. This rearrangement joins TRBV25-1 to TRBJ2-2, with 8 nucleotides matching TRBD1. Germline V gene data show CDR1 as MGHDK and CDR2 as SYGVNS. This CDR3 is built from 14 residues. The CDR3 coding sequence is TGTGCCAGCGGGGACAGGATGAACACCCGGGAGCTGTTTTTT. Translating gives CASGDRMNTRELFF.

A word on this clone: A far larger clone is one base from this, pointing to a likely read error. The J gene is TRBJ2-2, the V gene TRBV2, with a possible D match to TRBD2 (7 bases). The CDR3 sequence is 13 residues long. Germline V lookup: CDR1 SNHLY, CDR2 FYNNEI. Written as DNA, the CDR3 is TGTGCCAGCGGGGGGGGCTCCACCGGGAAGCTGTTTTTT. Its protein product is CASGGGSTGKLFF.

V and J are TRBV6-1 and TRBJ2-7; D is perhaps TRBD2 (5 bases). The CDR3 loop spans 15 amino acids. The germline V gene encodes CDR1 MNHNS and CDR2 SASEGT. The V end was cut by 7 bases, the J end by 0 bases, with 16 bases between. In DNA, the CDR3 is TGTGCCAGCATGTACCTTCCGGGGAGCTCCTACGAGCAGTACTTC. Translating it yields CASMYLPGSSYEQYF.

Concerning this clone: Other DNA sequences in the same sample also yield this CDR3. The V gene is TRBV2, the J gene TRBJ2-1, with TRBD1 matching 10 bases. J lost 5 bases, V lost 9 bases, and 7 bases had no gene match. Germline V CDR1 and CDR2: SNHLY, FYNNEI. The CDR3 extends over 14 amino acids. The CDR3 here is CASRGDRGHNEQFF. As DNA, the CDR3 is TGTGCCAGTAGGGGGGACAGGGGACACAATGAGCAGTTCTTC.

With respect to this clone: This likely reflects a read error, since a far larger clone is one base away. The rearrangement joins TRBV29-1 to TRBJ2-2; D might be TRBD1 (6 bases). CDR1 is SQVTM and CDR2 is ANQGSEA in the germline V gene. CDR3 size: 14 residues. The CDR3: CSGDGTPNTGELLF. The CDR3 nucleotides are TGCAGCGGGGACGGGACACCGAACACCGGGGAGCTGCTTTTT.

The V and J genes are TRBV2 and TRBJ1-1; 9 nucleotides agree with TRBD1. This CDR3 is built from 13 residues. Germline CDR1 SNHLY, CDR2 FYNNEI. V shed 7 bases, J shed 3 bases, and the junction held 3 bases outside the gene matches. The DNA of the CDR3 is TGTGCCAGCAAAGGACAGGGGTACACTGAAGCTTTCTTT. It codes for CASKGQGYTEAFF.

This clone was counted a few times. The rearrangement joins TRBV4-1 to TRBJ2-4; D unresolved. The CDR3 is made up of 15 amino acids. V was shortened by 4 bases and J by 7 bases, with 17 bases between the two germline ends. Germline CDR1 MGHRA, CDR2 YSYEKL. The CDR3 loop reads CASSRRQAGGNIQYF. CDR3 coding DNA: TGCGCCAGCAGCCGCCGACAAGCAGGTGGGAACATTCAGTACTTC.

J is TRBJ1-5 and V is TRBV30; D gene ambiguous. Germline CDR1 and CDR2: GTSNPN and SVGIG (reference sequence). This CDR3 has 15 amino acids. The V and J ends lost 3 bases and 2 bases respectively, with 14 bases between them. DNA of the CDR3: TGTGCCTGGAGCCCCTCTTGGGGTGGCAATCAGCCCCAGCATTTT. This translates into CAWSPSWGGNQPQHF.

The rearrangement joins TRBV5-1 to TRBJ1-4; D gene unclear. Trimming shortened V by 7 bases and J by 7 bases, and 17 bases separated the two germline ends. Per germline, CDR1 SGHRS and CDR2 YFSETQ. The CDR3 is made up of 14 amino acids. Written as DNA, the CDR3 is TGCGCCAGCGGACCGGACCCTGGAGGTGAAAAACTGTTTTTT. Amino acid sequence: CASGPDPGGEKLFF.

The V gene is TRBV7-9, the J gene TRBJ2-1, with 7 bases aligning to TRBD1. CDR1 SEHNR and CDR2 FQNEAQ come from the germline V gene (reference sequence). The CDR3 length is 16 residues. Unmatched junction bases numbered 15, after V lost 6 bases and J lost 7 bases. In DNA form, the CDR3 reads TGTGCCAGCAGACCGTACAGGGGAAGGTTTGAGAATGAGCAGTTCTTC. Translated, it gives CASRPYRGRFENEQFF.

This chain links TRBV9 with TRBJ2-5, with D perhaps matching TRBD2 (6 bases). Looked up from germline, CDR1 is SGDLS and CDR2 is YYNGEE. V was clipped by 3 bases and J by 4 bases, with 25 bases between them. CDR3 length: 18 residues. This CDR3 reads CASSESPGRLMRGETQYF. CDR3 coding DNA: TGTGCCAGCAGCGAGTCGCCGGGGCGCCTAATGCGGGGAGAGACCCAGTACTTC.

The V gene is TRBV5-1, the J gene TRBJ2-5; 13 bases fit TRBD2. The CDR3 is 18 residues long. The V segment lost 4 bases and the J segment 2 bases; nucleotides outside the gene matches: 11. Germline V gives CDR1 SGHRS, CDR2 YFSETQ. Here the CDR3 DNA reads TGCGCCAGCAGCCGCGCGGGACTAGCGGGATTACTACAAGAGACCCAGTACTTC. It yields the protein CASSRAGLAGLLQETQYF.

The genes are TRBV7-2 and TRBJ2-2; 8 bases match TRBD2. Germline loops: CDR1 SGHTA, CDR2 FQGNSA. The CDR3 spans 15 residues. J lost 5 bases, V lost 3 bases, and 5 bases had no gene match. CDR3 protein: CASSFSGSLTGELFF. CDR3 nucleotides: TGTGCCAGCAGCTTCAGCGGGAGTTTAACCGGGGAGCTGTTTTTT.

CDR3: CASSLGAGRTGGYTF. The CDR3 DNA sequence: TGCGCCAGCAGCCTCGGAGCGGGACGGACAGGTGGCTACACCTTC. This chain uses TRBV4-1 with TRBJ1-2; the match to TRBD1 covers 7 bases. CDR1 and CDR2 from the germline V gene are MGHRA and YSYEKL. This CDR3 region has 15 residues. V lost 4 bases to trimming and J lost 7 bases; unmatched junction nucleotides: 12.